A single sample is the source of the 5 T cell receptor beta chains below, sequenced in a study of T cells in localized non-small cell lung cancer. Repertoires were generated with immunoSEQ multiplex PCR, while TCRdb's copy carries only in-frame clones and drops some. This repertoire shows about 59,000 clones, 80% to 90% found once; its top ten account for under 25%. The specimen was peripheral blood, collected before any cancer treatment. The receptors derive from a man between 40 and 70 years old with stage I squamous cell lung carcinoma.

The chain carries TRBV11-3 and TRBJ2-7; D is undetermined. The CDR3 length is 16 residues. Trimming removed 5 bases at V and 2 bases at J, with 19 bases between. CDR1 is SGHNT, CDR2 YENEEA, per germline. CDR3: CASSPGRGQNAYEQYF. The CDR3 DNA sequence: TGTGCCAGCAGCCCCGGACGTGGCCAGAATGCCTACGAGCAGTACTTC.

The rearrangement links TRBV9 to TRBJ2-1; 7 bases match TRBD2. Germline loops: CDR1 SGDLS, CDR2 YYNGEE. After removal of 0 bases from V and 3 bases from J, the junction contained 3 bases not matched to a gene. The CDR3 is 15 residues long. CDR3 sequence reads: CASSVGGGVYNEQFF. In DNA, the CDR3 is TGTGCCAGCAGCGTAGGGGGAGGGGTCTACAATGAGCAGTTCTTC.

V gene TRBV5-6 combines with J gene TRBJ1-4, with 8 bases fitting TRBD1. From germline, CDR1 is SGHDT and CDR2 YYEEEE. V gave up 4 bases and J gave up 8 bases; unmatched junction bases: 10. The CDR3 is made up of 15 amino acids. Written as DNA, the CDR3 is TGTGCCAGCAGCCGGGTAACAGGGGGTAGGGAAAAACTGTTTTTT. It encodes CASSRVTGGREKLFF.

V usage is TRBV5-6 and J usage is TRBJ1-1; weak D call: TRBD1 (6 bases). V shed 6 bases and J shed 0 bases, with 12 bases lying between them. Germline V gene sequence: CDR1 SGHDT, CDR2 YYEEEE. CDR3 length: 14 residues. CDR3 loop: CASNTWGLNTEAFF. The CDR3 DNA reads TGTGCCAGCAACACGTGGGGGCTGAACACTGAAGCTTTCTTT. Complete variable domain (other parts from reference TRBV5-6 and TRBJ1-1): DAGVTQSPTHLIKTRGQQVTLRCSPKSGHDTVSWYQQALGQGPQFIFQYYEEEERQRGNFPDRFSGHQFPNYSSELNVNALLLGDSALYLCASNTWGLNTEAFFGQGTRLTVV.

CDR3 coding DNA: TGCAGCGTTGGTCCGGACGAACACTATGGCTACACCTTC. Protein product: CSVGPDEHYGYTF. V and J are TRBV29-1 and TRBJ1-2; no reliable D call. Germline lookup yields CDR1 SQVTM and CDR2 ANQGSEA. V lost 4 bases and J lost 3, with 12 bases in between. The CDR3 is 13 residues long. The full variable domain, rest sourced from reference TRBV29-1 and TRBJ1-2, is SAVISQKPSRDICQRGTSLTIQCQVDSQVTMMFWYRQQPGQSLTLIATANQGSEATYESGFVIDKFPISRPNLTFSTLTVSNMSPEDSSIYLCSVGPDEHYGYTFGSGTRLTVV.